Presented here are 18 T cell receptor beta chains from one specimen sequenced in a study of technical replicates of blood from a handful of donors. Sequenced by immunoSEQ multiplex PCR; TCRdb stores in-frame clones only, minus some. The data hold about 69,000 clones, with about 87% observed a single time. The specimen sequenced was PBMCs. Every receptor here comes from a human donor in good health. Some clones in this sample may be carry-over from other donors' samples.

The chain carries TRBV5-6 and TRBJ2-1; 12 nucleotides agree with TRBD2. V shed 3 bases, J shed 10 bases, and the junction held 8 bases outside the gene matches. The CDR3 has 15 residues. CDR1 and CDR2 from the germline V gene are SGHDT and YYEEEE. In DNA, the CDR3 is TGTGCCAGCAGCTACTGGACTAGCGGGGTGGAAGAGCAGTTCTTC. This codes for CASSYWTSGVEEQFF.

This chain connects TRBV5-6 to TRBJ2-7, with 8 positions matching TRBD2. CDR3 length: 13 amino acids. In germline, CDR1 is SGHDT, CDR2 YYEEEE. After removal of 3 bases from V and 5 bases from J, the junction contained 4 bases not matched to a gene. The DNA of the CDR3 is TGTGCCAGCAGCTACGCGGGGGGCGACGAGCAGTACTTC. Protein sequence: CASSYAGGDEQYF.

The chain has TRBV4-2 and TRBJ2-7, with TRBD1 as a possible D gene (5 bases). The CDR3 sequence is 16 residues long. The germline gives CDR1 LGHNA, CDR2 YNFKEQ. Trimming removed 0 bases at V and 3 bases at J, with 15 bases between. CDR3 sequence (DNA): TGTGCCAGCAGCCAAGAATATCAGACAGCAAACTACGAGCAGTACTTC. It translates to CASSQEYQTANYEQYF.

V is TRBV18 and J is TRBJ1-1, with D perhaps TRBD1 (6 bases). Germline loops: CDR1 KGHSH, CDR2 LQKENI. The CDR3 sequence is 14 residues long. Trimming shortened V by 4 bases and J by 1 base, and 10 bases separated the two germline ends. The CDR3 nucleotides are TGTGCCAGCTCACTGCAACAGGGGAACACTGAAGCTTTCTTT. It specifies CASSLQQGNTEAFF.

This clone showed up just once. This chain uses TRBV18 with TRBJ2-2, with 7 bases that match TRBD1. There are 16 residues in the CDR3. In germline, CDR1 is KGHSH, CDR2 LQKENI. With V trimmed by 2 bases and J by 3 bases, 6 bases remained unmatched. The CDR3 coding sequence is TGTGCCAGCTCACCAGCCATACAGGGGTACACCGGGGAGCTGTTTTTT. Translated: CASSPAIQGYTGELFF.

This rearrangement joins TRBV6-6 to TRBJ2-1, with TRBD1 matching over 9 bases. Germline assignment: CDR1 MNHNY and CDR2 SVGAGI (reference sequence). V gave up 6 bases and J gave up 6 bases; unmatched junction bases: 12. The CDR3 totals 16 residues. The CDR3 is CASSQQGAVGLNEQFF. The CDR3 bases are TGTGCCAGCAGCCAACAGGGGGCGGTGGGTCTCAATGAGCAGTTCTTC.

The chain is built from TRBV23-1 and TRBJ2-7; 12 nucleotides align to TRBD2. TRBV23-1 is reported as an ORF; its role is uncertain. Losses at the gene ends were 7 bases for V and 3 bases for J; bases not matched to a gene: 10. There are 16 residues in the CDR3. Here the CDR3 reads CASTLKGLAGLYEQYF. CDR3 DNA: TGCGCCAGCACACTAAAGGGACTAGCGGGTCTCTACGAGCAGTACTTC.

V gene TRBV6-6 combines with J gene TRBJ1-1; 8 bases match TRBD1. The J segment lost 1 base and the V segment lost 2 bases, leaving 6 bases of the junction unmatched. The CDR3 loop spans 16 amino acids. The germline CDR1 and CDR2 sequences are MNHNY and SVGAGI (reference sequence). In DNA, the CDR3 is TGTGCCAGCAGTTACCGGGGACAGGCGAGGAACACTGAAGCTTTCTTT. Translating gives CASSYRGQARNTEAFF.

The CDR3 here is CASTPRARTGTSGARWDTGELFF. DNA for the CDR3: TGTGCCAGCACTCCCCGGGCCCGTACCGGGACTAGCGGGGCGCGTTGGGACACCGGGGAGCTGTTTTTT. The chain carries TRBV27 and TRBJ2-2; the match to TRBD2 covers 13 bases. Germline loops: CDR1 MNHEY, CDR2 SMNVEV (reference sequence). This CDR3 contains 23 residues. V lost 7 bases, J lost 3 bases, and 26 bases stayed unmatched.

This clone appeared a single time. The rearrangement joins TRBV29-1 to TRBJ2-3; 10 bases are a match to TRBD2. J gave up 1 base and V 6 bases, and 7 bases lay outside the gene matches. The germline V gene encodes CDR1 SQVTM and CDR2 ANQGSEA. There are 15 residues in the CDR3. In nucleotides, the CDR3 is TGCAGCGTGTTCTTAGGACTAGCGGGCACAGATACGCAGTATTTT. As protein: CSVFLGLAGTDTQYF.

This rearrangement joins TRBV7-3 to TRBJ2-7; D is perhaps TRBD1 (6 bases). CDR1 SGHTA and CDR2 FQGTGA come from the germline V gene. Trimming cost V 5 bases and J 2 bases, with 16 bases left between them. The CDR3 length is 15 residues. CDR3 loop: CASSLRGGQAYEQYF. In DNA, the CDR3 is TGTGCCAGCAGCCTCAGAGGGGGACAAGCCTACGAGCAGTACTTC.

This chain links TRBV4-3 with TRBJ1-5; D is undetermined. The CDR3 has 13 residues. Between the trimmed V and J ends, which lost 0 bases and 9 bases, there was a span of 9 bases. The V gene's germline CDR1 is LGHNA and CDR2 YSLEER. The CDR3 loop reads CASSQDLGRPQHF. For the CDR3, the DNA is TGCGCCAGCAGCCAAGATTTGGGCCGGCCCCAGCATTTT.

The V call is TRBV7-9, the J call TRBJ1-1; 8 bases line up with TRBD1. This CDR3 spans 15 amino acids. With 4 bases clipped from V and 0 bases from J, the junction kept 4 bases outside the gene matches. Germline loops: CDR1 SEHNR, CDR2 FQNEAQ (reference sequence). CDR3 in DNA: TGTGCCAGCAGCTGGACAGGGTTCGTGAACACTGAAGCTTTCTTT. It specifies CASSWTGFVNTEAFF.

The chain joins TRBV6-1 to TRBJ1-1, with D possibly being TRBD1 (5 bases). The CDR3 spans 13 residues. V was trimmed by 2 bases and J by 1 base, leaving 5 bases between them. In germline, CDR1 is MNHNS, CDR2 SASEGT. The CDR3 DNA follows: TGTGCCAGCAGTGAACAGGGGAACACTGAAGCTTTCTTT. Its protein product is CASSEQGNTEAFF.

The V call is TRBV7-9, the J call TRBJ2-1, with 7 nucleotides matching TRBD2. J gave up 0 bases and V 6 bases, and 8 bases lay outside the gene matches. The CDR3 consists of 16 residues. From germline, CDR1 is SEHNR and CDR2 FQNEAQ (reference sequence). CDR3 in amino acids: CASSAAGGSSYNEQFF. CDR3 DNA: TGTGCCAGCAGTGCGGCCGGGGGGAGCTCCTACAATGAGCAGTTCTTC.

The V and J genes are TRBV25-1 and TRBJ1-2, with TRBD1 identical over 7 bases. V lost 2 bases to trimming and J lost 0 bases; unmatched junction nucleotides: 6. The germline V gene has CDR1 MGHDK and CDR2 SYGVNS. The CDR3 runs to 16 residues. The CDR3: CASSERGQTANYGYTF. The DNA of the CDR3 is TGTGCCAGCAGTGAAAGGGGGCAGACAGCTAACTATGGCTACACCTTC.

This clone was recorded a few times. As DNA, the CDR3 is TGTGCCAGTAGTATCCACGCCACAGGGGGAAGCAATCAGCCCCAGCATTTT. Protein sequence: CASSIHATGGSNQPQHF. V usage is TRBV19 and J usage is TRBJ1-5; TRBD1 agrees at 8 bases. Germline CDR1 LNHDA, CDR2 SQIVND (reference sequence). Trimming cost V 3 bases and J 1 base; bases outside gene matches: 8. The CDR3 loop spans 17 amino acids. Full variable domain (rest looked up from reference TRBV19 and TRBJ1-5): DGGITQSPKYLFRKEGQNVTLSCEQNLNHDAMYWYRQDPGQGLRLIYYSQIVNDFQKGDIAEGYSVSREKKESFPLTVTSAQKNPTAFYLCASSIHATGGSNQPQHFGDGTRLSIL.

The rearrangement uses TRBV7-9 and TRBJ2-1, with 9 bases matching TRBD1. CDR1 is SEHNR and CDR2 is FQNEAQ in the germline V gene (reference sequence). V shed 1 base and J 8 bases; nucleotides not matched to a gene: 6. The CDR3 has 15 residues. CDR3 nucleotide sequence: TGTGCCAGCAGCTTAGGGGGGACAGGGTTCGATGAGCAGTTCTTC. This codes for CASSLGGTGFDEQFF.